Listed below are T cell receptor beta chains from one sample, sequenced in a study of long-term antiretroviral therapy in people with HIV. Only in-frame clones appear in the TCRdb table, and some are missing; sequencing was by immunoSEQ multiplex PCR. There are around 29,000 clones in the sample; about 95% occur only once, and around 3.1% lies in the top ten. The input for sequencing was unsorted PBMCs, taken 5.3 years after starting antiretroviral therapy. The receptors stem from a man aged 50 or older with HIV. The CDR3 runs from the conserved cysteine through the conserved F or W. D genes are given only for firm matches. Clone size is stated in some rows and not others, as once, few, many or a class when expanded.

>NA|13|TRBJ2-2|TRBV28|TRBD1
CASRTGGPGELFF
TGTGCCAGCAGGACAGGGGGCCCCGGGGAGCTGTTTTTT
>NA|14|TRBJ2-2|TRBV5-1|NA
CASSMQSRHGELFF
TGCGCCAGCAGCATGCAGTCCCGGCACGGGGAGCTGTTTTTT
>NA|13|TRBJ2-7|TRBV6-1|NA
CASSEGDSYEQYF
TGTGCCAGCAGTGAAGGGGATTCCTACGAGCAGTACTTC
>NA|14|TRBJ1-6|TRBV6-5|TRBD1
CASTPGGNNSPLHF
TGTGCCAGCACCCCAGGGGGCAACAATTCACCCCTCCACTTT
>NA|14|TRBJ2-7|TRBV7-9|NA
CASSLVGRNYEQYF
TGTGCCAGCAGCTTAGTAGGCAGGAACTACGAGCAGTACTTC
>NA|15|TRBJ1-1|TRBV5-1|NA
CASSLLGTGITEAFF
TGCGCCAGCAGCTTGCTAGGGACGGGAATCACTGAAGCTTTCTTT
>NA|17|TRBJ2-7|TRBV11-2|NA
CASSLSTAGPYHYEQYF
TGTGCCAGCAGCTTAAGCACGGCGGGGCCTTACCACTACGAGCAGTACTTC
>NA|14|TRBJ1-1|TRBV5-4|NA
CASSGGQMRTEAFF
TGTGCCAGCAGCGGGGGGCAGATGCGCACTGAAGCTTTCTTT
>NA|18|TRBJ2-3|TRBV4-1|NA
CASSQDLIGGRSADTQYF
TGCGCCAGCAGCCAAGATCTAATCGGGGGTAGATCGGCAGATACGCAGTATTTT
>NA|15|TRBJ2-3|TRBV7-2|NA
CASSLVGSSTDTQYF
TGTGCCAGCAGCTTAGTCGGGTCTAGCACAGATACGCAGTATTTT
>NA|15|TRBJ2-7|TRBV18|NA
CASSPGPRGLYEQYF
TGTGCCAGCTCACCCGGACCCCGTGGCCTCTACGAGCAGTACTTC
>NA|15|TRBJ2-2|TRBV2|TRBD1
CASRTGQGLTGELFF
TGTGCCAGCAGAACGGGACAGGGGCTGACCGGGGAGCTGTTTTTT
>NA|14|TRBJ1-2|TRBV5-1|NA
CASSLDTGYYGYTF
TGCGCCAGCAGCTTGGACACGGGTTACTATGGCTACACCTTC
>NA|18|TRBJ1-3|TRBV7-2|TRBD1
CASSLVGGTGVSGNTIYF
TGTGCCAGCAGCTTAGTCGGTGGGACAGGGGTTTCTGGAAACACCATATATTTT
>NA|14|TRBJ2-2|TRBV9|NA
CASSVGSFTGELFF
TGTGCCAGCAGCGTGGGGTCATTCACCGGGGAGCTGTTTTTT
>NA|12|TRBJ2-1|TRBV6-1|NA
CASSEGRNEQFF
TGTGCCAGCAGTGAAGGCAGGAATGAGCAGTTCTTC
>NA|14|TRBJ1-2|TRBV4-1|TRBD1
CASSQDDRGDGYTF
TGCGCCAGCAGCCAAGATGACAGGGGTGATGGCTACACCTTC
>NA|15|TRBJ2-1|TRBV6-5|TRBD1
CASSPTGGGYNEQFF
TGTGCCAGCAGTCCGACAGGGGGCGGTTACAATGAGCAGTTCTTC
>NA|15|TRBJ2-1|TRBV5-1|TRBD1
CASSLVAGGYNEQFF
TGCGCCAGCAGCTTGGTAGCAGGGGGCTACAATGAGCAGTTCTTC
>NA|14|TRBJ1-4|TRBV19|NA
CASRDLGPNEKLFF
TGTGCCAGTCGGGACCTTGGACCGAATGAAAAACTGTTTTTT
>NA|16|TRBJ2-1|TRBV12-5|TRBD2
CASGLSRGDSYNEQFF
TGTGCTAGTGGTCTCTCCCGGGGGGACTCCTACAATGAGCAGTTCTTC
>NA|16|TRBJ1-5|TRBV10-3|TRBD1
CAISESRTGGREPQHF
TGTGCCATCAGTGAGTCCCGGACAGGGGGCAGGGAGCCCCAGCATTTT
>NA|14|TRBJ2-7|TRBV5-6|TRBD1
CASSIDRVGYEQYF
TGTGCCAGCAGCATTGACAGGGTGGGCTACGAGCAGTACTTC
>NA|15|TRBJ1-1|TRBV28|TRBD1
CASSPRTGRGTEAFF
TGTGCCAGCAGCCCCCGGACAGGGAGGGGCACTGAAGCTTTCTTT
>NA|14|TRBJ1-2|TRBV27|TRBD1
CASSVQGANYGYTF
TGTGCCAGCAGTGTACAGGGGGCGAACTATGGCTACACCTTC
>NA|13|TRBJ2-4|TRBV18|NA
CASSPPGEDIQYF
TGTGCCAGCTCACCACCGGGGGAGGACATTCAGTACTTC
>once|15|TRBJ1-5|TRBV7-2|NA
CASSLLGGGNQPQHF
TGTGCCAGCAGCTTATTGGGGGGGGGCAATCAGCCCCAGCATTTT
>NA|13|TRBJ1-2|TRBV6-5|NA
CASSGNRADGYTF
TGTGCCAGCAGTGGCAACAGGGCTGATGGCTACACCTTC
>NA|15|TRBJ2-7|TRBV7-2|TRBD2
CASSQQRTSGGDMYF
TGTGCCAGCAGCCAACAAAGGACTAGCGGGGGTGACATGTACTTC
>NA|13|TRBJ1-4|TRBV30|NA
CAWSGGRREKLFF
TGTGCCTGGAGTGGTGGCAGGCGGGAAAAACTGTTTTTT
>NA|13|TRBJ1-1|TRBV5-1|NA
CASSLEFYTEAFF
TGCGCCAGCAGCTTGGAATTTTACACTGAAGCTTTCTTT
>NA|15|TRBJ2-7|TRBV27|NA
CASSQGTGTGYEQYF
TGTGCCAGCAGCCAGGGGACCGGGACGGGCTACGAGCAGTACTTC
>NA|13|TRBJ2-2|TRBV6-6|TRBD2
CASSLLAERELFF
TGTGCCAGCAGTTTACTAGCGGAAAGGGAGCTGTTTTTT
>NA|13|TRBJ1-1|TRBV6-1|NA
CASRAIPNTEAFF
TGTGCCAGCAGGGCAATCCCGAACACTGAAGCTTTCTTT
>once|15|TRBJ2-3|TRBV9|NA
CASSERGGIVDTQYF
TGTGCCAGCAGCGAGAGAGGGGGGATCGTAGATACGCAGTATTTT
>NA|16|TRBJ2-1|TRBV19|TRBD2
CASSTNSGGPDNEQFF
TGTGCCAGTAGTACCAATAGCGGGGGGCCGGACAATGAGCAGTTCTTC
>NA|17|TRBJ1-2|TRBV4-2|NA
CASSQDRSGGREYGYTF
TGTGCCAGCAGCCAAGATCGATCGGGGGGCAGGGAATATGGCTACACCTTC
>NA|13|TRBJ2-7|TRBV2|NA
CASSGQAIYEQYF
TGTGCCAGCAGTGGACAGGCGATCTACGAGCAGTACTTC
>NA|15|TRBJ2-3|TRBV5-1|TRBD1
CASSIQGAGTDTQYF
TGCGCCAGCTCCATACAGGGGGCTGGTACAGATACGCAGTATTTT
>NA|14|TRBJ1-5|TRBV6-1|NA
CASSEAGIDQPQHF
TGTGCCAGCAGTGAAGCGGGGATCGATCAGCCCCAGCATTTT
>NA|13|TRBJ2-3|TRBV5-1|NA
CASSGRVADTQYF
TGCGCCAGCAGCGGCAGGGTAGCAGATACGCAGTATTTT
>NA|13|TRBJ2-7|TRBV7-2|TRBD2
CASSLGLAGEQYF
TGTGCCAGCAGCCTAGGACTAGCCGGGGAGCAGTACTTC
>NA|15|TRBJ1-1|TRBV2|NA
CASSDPGRMNTEAFF
TGTGCCAGCAGTGACCCGGGTAGGATGAACACTGAAGCTTTCTTT
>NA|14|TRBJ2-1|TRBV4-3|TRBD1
CASSLRTGNNEQFF
TGCGCCAGCAGCCTGCGGACAGGGAACAATGAGCAGTTCTTC